This TCR beta chain is from a study of blood T cell repertoires in COVID-19. The overall study: COVID-19 samples, acute and convalescent, were from the United States, Italy and Spain.

The CDR3 is 16 residues long. After removal of 3 bases from V and 7 bases from J, the junction contained 5 bases not matched to a gene. The germline gives CDR1 KGHSH, CDR2 LQKENI. Measured with immunoSEQ multiplex PCR; TCRdb has only the in-frame clones, and not every one. The repertoire holds 350,000 to 450,000 clones, 80% to 90% seen once, with approximately 1.2% in the top ten. Residents of 20 to 25 US areas, aged about 18 to 89 years, made up the participants. Participants' own reports of clinical history determined their cohort assignment. For recovered donors of Cohort 3, there were two negative PCRs, clearance, or symptom resolution.

What was sequenced was PBMCs or T cells enriched from blood (not recorded which). The chain has TRBV18 and TRBJ2-1; 14 bases fit TRBD2. The TCR originated in a man aged 25 to 45 who had recovered from COVID-19. CDR3 amino acids: CASSPSTSGRVNEQFF. CDR3 nucleotide sequence: TGTGCCAGCTCACCCTCGACTAGCGGGAGGGTAAATGAGCAGTTCTTC. Full variable domain (missing parts from reference TRBV18 and TRBJ2-1): NAGVMQNPRHLVRRRGQEARLRCSPMKGHSHVYWYRQLPEEGLKFMVYLQKENIIDESGMPKERFSAEFPKEGPSILRIQQVVRGDSAAYFCASSPSTSGRVNEQFFGPGTRLTVL.